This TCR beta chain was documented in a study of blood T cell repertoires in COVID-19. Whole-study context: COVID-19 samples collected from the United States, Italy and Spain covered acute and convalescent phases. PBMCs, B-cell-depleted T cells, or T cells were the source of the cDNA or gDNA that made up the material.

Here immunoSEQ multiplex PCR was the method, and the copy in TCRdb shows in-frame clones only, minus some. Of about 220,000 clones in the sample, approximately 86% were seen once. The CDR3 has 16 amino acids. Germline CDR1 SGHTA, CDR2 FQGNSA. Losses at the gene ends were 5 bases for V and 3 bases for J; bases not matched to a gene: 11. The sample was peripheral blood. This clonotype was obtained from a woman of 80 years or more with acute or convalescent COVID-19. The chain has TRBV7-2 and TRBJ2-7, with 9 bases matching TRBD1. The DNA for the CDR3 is TGTGCCAGCAGCGCAAGGGCCGGGACAGGGATCTACGAGCAGTACTTC. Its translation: CASSARAGTGIYEQYF.